Below are 5 T cell receptor beta chains sequenced from a single sample in a study of early T cells in non-severe SARS-CoV-2 infection. TCRdb ran MiXCR on the 5' RACE reads and lists one entry per CDR3 protein. The repertoire holds some 40,000 distinct CDR3 sequences, with 4.5% to 5.5% as singletons. Sequencing was performed on whole blood. The source is an adult who was a healthcare worker with PCR-confirmed SARS-CoV-2 infection or an uninfected control (not recorded which).

This clonotype was picked up a small number of times. The CDR3 loop reads CASRRTSGDTDTQYF. Here the CDR3 DNA reads TGTGCCAGCAGGCGGACTAGCGGGGACACAGATACGCAGTATTTT. The chain is built from TRBV3-1 and TRBJ2-3; TRBD2 aligns across 12 bases. This CDR3 is 15 amino acids long. Germline V gives CDR1 LGHDT, CDR2 YNNKEL (reference sequence). J lost 2 bases, V lost 6 bases, and 3 bases had no gene match.

This clonotype was detected many times. V usage is TRBV30 and J usage is TRBJ1-2; D uncertain. V was clipped by 0 bases and J by 5 bases, with 13 bases between them. CDR1 is GTSNPN and CDR2 is SVGIG in the germline V gene (reference sequence). This CDR3 region has 14 residues. The CDR3 nucleotides read TGTGCCTGGAGTGTGGTGGAGACGGGTTATGGCTACACCTTC. Its protein product is CAWSVVETGYGYTF.

This clonotype has more than one count but fewer than ten. This sequence joins TRBV7-2 and TRBJ2-7, with 7 bases identical to TRBD2. Germline lookup yields CDR1 SGHTA and CDR2 FQGNSA. The CDR3 sequence is 15 residues long. V was pared by 3 bases and J by 2 bases, with 7 bases of the junction left unmatched. The CDR3 here is CASSFAAGDTYEQYF. The CDR3 DNA reads as TGTGCCAGCAGCTTTGCGGCGGGGGATACCTACGAGCAGTACTTC.

Only a few counts were recorded for this clonotype. The chain couples TRBV6-2 or TRBV6-3 to TRBJ2-2, with 7 positions matching TRBD2. The CDR3 length is 14 residues. Germline values: CDR1 MNHEY, CDR2 SVGEGT. J gave up 6 bases and V 7 bases, and 8 bases lay outside the gene matches. The CDR3 DNA is TGTGCCAGCATCGGACTAGTCGGCGCCGGGGAGCTGTTTTTT. Protein product: CASIGLVGAGELFF.

This clonotype is medium-sized by share. This chain connects TRBV20-1 to TRBJ2-7; 7 bases fit TRBD1. CDR1 and CDR2 (germline): DFQATT, SNEGSKA (reference sequence). CDR3 length equals 12 residues. The ends lost 8 bases at V and 3 bases at J; junction bases unmatched: 7. In nucleotides, the CDR3 is TGCAGTATCGGGACAGAGGACTACGAGCAGTACTTC. It yields the protein CSIGTEDYEQYF.